Listed below are T cell receptor beta chains from one sample, sequenced in a study of a mutant IDH1 vaccine in newly diagnosed glioma. Their target antigens are unknown. Here immunoSEQ multiplex PCR was the method, and the copy in TCRdb shows in-frame clones only, minus some. The profile shows around 60,000 clones, less than 85% of them singletons. Sequences were derived from PBMCs, sampled from a glioma patient whose treatment included an IDH1 peptide vaccine. All receptors derive from a woman aged 45-65 years with glioma. The CDR3 runs from the conserved cysteine through the conserved F or W. Fields, in order: J gene, CDR3 length, clone size, D gene, V gene, CDR3 protein, CDR3 DNA. D genes are given only for firm matches. Clone size is given for some rows only: seen once, a few or many times, or a class if the clone is expanded.

>TRBJ1-3|16|-|-|TRBV4-1
CASSPRGTATGNTIYF
TGCGCCAGCAGCCCGCGGGGGACGGCGACTGGAAACACCATATATTTT
>TRBJ1-1|15|few|-|TRBV5-1
CASSFLGLMNTEAFF
TGCGCCAGCAGCTTCCTGGGACTCATGAACACTGAAGCTTTCTTT
>TRBJ2-5|14|-|TRBD1|TRBV29-1
CSARGTARQETQYF
TGCAGCGCCCGTGGGACAGCCCGACAAGAGACCCAGTACTTC
>TRBJ1-2|14|-|TRBD1|TRBV5-4
CASTGTADYYGYTF
TGTGCCAGCACCGGGACAGCGGACTATTATGGCTACACCTTC
>TRBJ2-1|10|-|-|TRBV29-1
CSLGLNEQFF
TGCAGCCTTGGGCTTAATGAGCAGTTCTTC
>TRBJ1-1|15|-|-|TRBV4-3
CASSQDDKIDTEAFF
TGCGCCAGCAGCCAAGACGACAAGATAGACACTGAAGCTTTCTTT
>TRBJ1-2|13|few|TRBD1|TRBV7-9
CASSPQGNYGYTF
TGTGCCAGCAGCCCACAGGGGAACTATGGCTACACCTTC
>TRBJ1-4|13|-|-|TRBV29-1
CSVAPRGGEKLFF
TGCAGCGTTGCCCCCCGAGGCGGTGAAAAACTGTTTTTT
>TRBJ1-1|12|once|-|TRBV6-6
CASPGTNTEAFF
TGTGCCAGCCCGGGGACTAACACTGAAGCTTTCTTT
>TRBJ2-1|15|-|TRBD2|TRBV5-4
CASSLTSGRHNEQFF
TGTGCCAGCAGCTTAACTAGCGGCCGCCACAATGAGCAGTTCTTC
>TRBJ2-1|11|-|-|TRBV29-1
CSVGSSNEQFF
TGCAGCGTTGGGAGCAGCAATGAGCAGTTCTTC
>TRBJ2-5|13|-|-|TRBV5-1
CASSLERVGTQYF
TGCGCCAGCAGCTTGGAGAGGGTAGGGACCCAGTACTTC
>TRBJ2-3|16|-|TRBD2|TRBV5-3
CARSSQAGGCTDTQYF
TGTGCCAGAAGCTCCCAGGCGGGGGGATGCACAGATACGCAGTATTTT
>TRBJ1-3|17|-|-|TRBV9
CASSSRRGGTSGNTIYF
TGTGCCAGCAGCTCACGACGGGGGGGCACCTCTGGAAACACCATATATTTT
>TRBJ2-7|19|-|TRBD2|TRBV7-8
CASSPLLTGLGWFSYEQYF
TGTGCCAGCAGCCCTCTCCTCACGGGACTAGGGTGGTTTTCCTACGAGCAGTACTTC
>TRBJ1-1|17|-|-|TRBV27
CASAALGGLSPNTEAFF
TGTGCCAGCGCTGCTCTCGGGGGGCTTTCCCCAAACACTGAAGCTTTCTTT
>TRBJ1-1|15|-|-|TRBV4-3
CASSQDWIYNTEAFF
TGCGCCAGCAGCCAAGATTGGATATATAACACTGAAGCTTTCTTT
>TRBJ1-1|14|few|-|TRBV6-6
CASSYSLGNTEAFF
TGTGCCAGCAGTTACAGTTTGGGGAACACTGAAGCTTTCTTT
>TRBJ1-4|14|-|-|TRBV25-1
CASRRGGGSEKLFF
TGTGCCAGCAGGCGAGGAGGCGGAAGTGAAAAACTGTTTTTT
>TRBJ1-5|17|few|TRBD1|TRBV18
CASSPGVQGGGNQPQHF
TGTGCCAGCTCGCCGGGGGTACAGGGGGGTGGAAATCAGCCCCAGCATTTT
>TRBJ2-3|15|-|TRBD2|TRBV4-1
CASRQTSGGAGTQYF
TGCGCCAGCAGACAGACTAGCGGGGGGGCTGGTACGCAGTATTTT
>TRBJ1-2|15|-|TRBD1|TRBV19
CASSIITQGVNGYTF
TGTGCCAGTAGTATAATAACACAGGGGGTTAATGGCTACACCTTC
>TRBJ1-2|16|-|-|TRBV7-2
CASSLKGNGKTYGYTF
TGTGCCAGCAGCTTAAAGGGCAACGGAAAGACCTATGGCTACACCTTC
>TRBJ2-3|16|-|-|TRBV27
CASSLVRGHGTDTQYF
TGTGCCAGCAGTTTAGTCAGGGGACATGGCACAGATACGCAGTATTTT
>TRBJ2-7|15|-|TRBD1|TRBV14
CASSSLGQGRREQYF
TGTGCCAGCAGCTCCCTGGGACAGGGGCGTCGGGAGCAGTACTTC
>TRBJ2-5|15|-|TRBD2|TRBV5-6
CASSLGAGGWETQYF
TGTGCCAGCAGCTTGGGAGCGGGGGGGTGGGAGACCCAGTACTTC
>TRBJ1-4|15|-|TRBD1|TRBV7-9
CASSSPGTENEKLFF
TGTGCCAGCAGCTCTCCCGGGACAGAAAATGAAAAACTGTTTTTT